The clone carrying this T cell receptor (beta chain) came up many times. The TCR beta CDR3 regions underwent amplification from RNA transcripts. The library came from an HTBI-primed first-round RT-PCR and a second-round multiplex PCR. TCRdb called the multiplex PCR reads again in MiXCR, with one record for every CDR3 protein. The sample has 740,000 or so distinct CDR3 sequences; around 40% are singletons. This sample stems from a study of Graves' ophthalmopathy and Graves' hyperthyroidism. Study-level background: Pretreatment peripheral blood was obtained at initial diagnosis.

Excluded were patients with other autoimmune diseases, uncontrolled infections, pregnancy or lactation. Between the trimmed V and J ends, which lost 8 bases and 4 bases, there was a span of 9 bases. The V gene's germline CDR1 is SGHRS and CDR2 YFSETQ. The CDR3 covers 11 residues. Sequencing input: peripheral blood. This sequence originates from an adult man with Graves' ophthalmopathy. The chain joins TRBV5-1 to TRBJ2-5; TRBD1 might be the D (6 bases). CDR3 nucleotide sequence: TGCGCCAGTATCAGGGGAGAGACCCAGTACTTC. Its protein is CASIRGETQYF.